This TCR beta chain stems from a study of T cell responses to AZD1222 COVID-19 vaccine. Profiling relied on immunoSEQ multiplex PCR, and the TCRdb table lists in-frame clones only, not all of them. The data contain 150,000 to 200,000 clones, approximately 93% of them seen just once; the ten biggest clones take up 0.95% to 1.1%. Trimming took 1 base from V and 4 from J; bases not matched to a gene: 3. CDR3 length equals 15 residues. Germline assignment: CDR1 LNHNV and CDR2 YYDKDF (reference sequence). The chain is built from TRBV15 and TRBJ2-5; 10 nucleotides agree with TRBD2. The sequencing here drew on peripheral blood, taken 28 days after the second AZD1222 dose. The receptor was isolated from an adult who received the AZD1222 COVID-19 vaccine. CDR3 sequence reads: CATSRASGGGETQYF. The CDR3 region has the DNA TGTGCCACCAGCAGAGCTAGCGGGGGAGGAGAGACCCAGTACTTC. Combining the CDR3 with reference TRBV15 and TRBJ2-5 gives the whole variable domain DAMVIQNPRYQVTQFGKPVTLSCSQTLNHNVMYWYQQKSSQAPKLLFHYYDKDFNNEADTPDNFQSRRPNTSFCFLDIRSPGLGDTAMYLCATSRASGGGETQYFGPGTRLLVL.